A selection of T cell receptor beta chains follows, all from one sample in a study of shared clonotypes between healthy human individuals. Measured with immunoSEQ multiplex PCR; TCRdb has only the in-frame clones, and not every one. The repertoire consists of about 580,000 clones, with 95% to 98% occurring once and the leading ten covering 0.3%. The sample consisted of naive CD8+ T cells sorted from blood. The receptors were sampled from a man younger than 45 in good health. Both conserved end residues are part of each CDR3.

v_call	j_call	cdr3_aa
TRBV6-6	TRBJ2-7	CASSSTASIYEQYF
TRBV27	TRBJ2-1	CASSHRVAGLNNEQFF
TRBV28	TRBJ2-6	CATTPRRTSGANVLTF
TRBV11-2	TRBJ1-1	CASSRGLAGTVNTEAFF
TRBV30	TRBJ2-7	CAWSDPGHPQYF
TRBV4-3	TRBJ2-7	CASSQGETGDHEQYF
TRBV28	TRBJ2-7	CASSTGGGFNEQYF
TRBV15	TRBJ2-7	CATSRDRATYYEQYF
TRBV7-9	TRBJ1-1	CASSPLQGENTEAFF
TRBV15	TRBJ2-7	CATSRDLLLGRSYEQYF
TRBV6-5	TRBJ2-7	CASSYLGRVYEQYF
TRBV11-2	TRBJ1-4	CASSLGAVGIVEKLFF
TRBV6-5	TRBJ1-1	CASSFGLNTEAFF
TRBV5-1	TRBJ2-3	CASSDEGTSTDTQYF
TRBV4-1	TRBJ1-1	CASSHPGQNTEAFF
TRBV6-5	TRBJ2-1	CASTQTDDPYNEQFF
TRBV29-1	TRBJ2-7	CSVVGGKTGGYEQYF
TRBV5-1	TRBJ2-1	CASSFTIAGEAYNEQFF